A single sample is the source of the 4 T cell receptor beta chains below, sequenced in a study of T cells in Graves' hyperthyroidism and ophthalmopathy. Amplification yielded TCR beta CDR3 regions, with RNA transcripts as the source. The HTBI set primed first-round TCR CDR3 RT-PCR. TCRdb reanalysed the multiplex PCR reads using MiXCR and keeps one entry per CDR3 protein. The sample yields fewer than 400,000 distinct CDR3 sequences, over 11% seen once. What was sequenced was blood. Receptors were obtained from a middle-aged man with Graves' ophthalmopathy.

This clonotype was seen at least ten times. V and J are TRBV2 and TRBJ1-5; maybe TRBD1 (5 bases). V lost 1 base and J lost 7, with 11 bases in between. CDR1 and CDR2 from the germline V gene are SNHLY and FYNNEI. The length of the CDR3 is 14 residues. The CDR3 DNA reads TGTGCCAGCAGTGAAGACGGGGGTAGACAGCCCCAGCATTTT. This gives the protein CASSEDGGRQPQHF.

This CDR3 reads CASSTRRPGQGISPLHF. The CDR3 DNA reads TGCGCCAGCAGCACGCGGAGGCCGGGACAGGGGATCTCACCCCTCCACTTT. The chain recombines TRBV5-1 with TRBJ1-6, with 10 bases aligning to TRBD1. The CDR3 consists of 17 residues. Germline values: CDR1 SGHRS, CDR2 YFSETQ. The J segment lost 10 bases and the V segment lost 4 bases, leaving 14 bases of the junction unmatched.

At least ten counts were recorded for this clonotype. V is TRBV20-1 and J is TRBJ1-4; no clear D gene. Germline CDR1 and CDR2: DFQATT and SNEGSKA (reference sequence). The CDR3 has 14 residues. Trimming shortened V by 0 bases and J by 0 bases, and 5 bases separated the two germline ends. This CDR3 reads CSAREPATNEKLFF. Here the CDR3 DNA reads TGCAGTGCTAGAGAACCTGCAACTAATGAAAAACTGTTTTTT.

This clonotype was observed a few times. The V gene is TRBV5-1, the J gene TRBJ1-3, with 11 bases fitting TRBD1. V lost 3 bases and J lost 0; bases outside the gene matches: 8. The CDR3 consists of 18 residues. Germline V gene data show CDR1 as SGHRS and CDR2 as YFSETQ. CDR3 region: CASSSGQGAFASGNTIYF. Here the CDR3 DNA reads TGCGCCAGCAGCTCTGGACAGGGGGCCTTCGCCTCTGGAAACACCATATATTTT.